In its sample, the clone carrying this T cell receptor beta chain was seen many times. Antigen unknown. This specimen belongs to a study of read filtering for tumor transcriptome and immune sequencing. Study background: Patients were some 16 male and 11 to 15 female, mean age around 66 years, range about 40 to 85. IR-seq gave about 4.05 to 11 million TCR reads per sample; RNA-seq gave roughly 80 to 1,300.

The library was built from roughly 400 ng RNA with molecular barcoded adaptors for alpha/delta and beta/gamma chains. TCRdb passed the reads through MiXCR, listing each CDR3 protein once. The table includes approximately 61,000 distinct CDR3 sequences, about a fifth detected once. Sampling of bone marrow took place during active disease in every patient. Per the germline V gene, CDR1 is DFQATT and CDR2 is SNEGSKA (reference sequence). This CDR3 is built from 15 residues. After removal of 7 bases from V and 2 bases from J, the junction contained 12 bases not matched to a gene. Study-wide points: IR-seq captured clonotypes deeper and more reliably than RNA-seq.

The chain combines TRBV20-1 with TRBJ2-5; 8 positions match TRBD2. This clonotype originated in a donor at least 40 years old with multiple myeloma. Sequencing was done on a sample of a population of CD138-negative cells sorted from bone marrow. The chain's CDR3 is CSVSRAGTSQETQYF. The CDR3 coding sequence is TGCAGTGTATCTAGGGCGGGGACTAGTCAAGAGACCCAGTACTTC.